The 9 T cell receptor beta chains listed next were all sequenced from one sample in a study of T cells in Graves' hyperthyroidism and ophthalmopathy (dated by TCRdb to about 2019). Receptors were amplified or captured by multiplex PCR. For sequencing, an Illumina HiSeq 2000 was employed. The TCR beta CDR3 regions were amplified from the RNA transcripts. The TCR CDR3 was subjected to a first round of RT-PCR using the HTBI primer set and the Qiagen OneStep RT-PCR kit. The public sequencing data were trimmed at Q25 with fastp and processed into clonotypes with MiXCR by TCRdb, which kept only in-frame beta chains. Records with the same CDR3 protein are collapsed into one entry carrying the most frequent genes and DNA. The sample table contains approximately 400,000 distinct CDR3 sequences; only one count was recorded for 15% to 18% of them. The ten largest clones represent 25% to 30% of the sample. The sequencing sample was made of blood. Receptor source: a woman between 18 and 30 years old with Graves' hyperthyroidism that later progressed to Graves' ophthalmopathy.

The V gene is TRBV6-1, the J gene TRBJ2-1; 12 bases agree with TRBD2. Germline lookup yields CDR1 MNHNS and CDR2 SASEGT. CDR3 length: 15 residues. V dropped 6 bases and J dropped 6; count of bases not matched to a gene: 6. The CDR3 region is CASRRLAGEGNEQFF. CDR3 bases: TGTGCCAGCAGACGACTAGCGGGAGAAGGCAATGAGCAGTTCTTC.

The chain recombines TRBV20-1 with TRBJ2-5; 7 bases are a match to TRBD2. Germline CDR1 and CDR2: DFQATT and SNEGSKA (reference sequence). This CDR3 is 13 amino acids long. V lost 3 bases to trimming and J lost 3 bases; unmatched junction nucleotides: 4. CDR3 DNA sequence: TGCAGTGCTAGTAACCTAGCGGAAGAGACCCAGTACTTC. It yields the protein CSASNLAEETQYF.

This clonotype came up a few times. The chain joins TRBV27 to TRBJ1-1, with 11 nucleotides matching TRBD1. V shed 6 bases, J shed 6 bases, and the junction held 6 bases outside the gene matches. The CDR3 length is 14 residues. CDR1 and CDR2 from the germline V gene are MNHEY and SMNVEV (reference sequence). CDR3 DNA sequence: TGTGCCAGCAGGGCCGGGACAGGGGGATCTGAAGCTTTCTTT. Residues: CASRAGTGGSEAFF.

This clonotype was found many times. CDR3 DNA sequence: TGTGCCAGCAATGGGAGACTAGCGGGAGGGGGAAACACAGATACGCAGTATTTT. It encodes CASNGRLAGGGNTDTQYF. V usage is TRBV28 and J usage is TRBJ2-3; 14 nucleotides line up with TRBD2. V was clipped by 7 bases and J by 2 bases; unmatched bases: 11. CDR3 length: 18 residues. Looked up from germline, CDR1 is MDHEN and CDR2 is SYDVKM.

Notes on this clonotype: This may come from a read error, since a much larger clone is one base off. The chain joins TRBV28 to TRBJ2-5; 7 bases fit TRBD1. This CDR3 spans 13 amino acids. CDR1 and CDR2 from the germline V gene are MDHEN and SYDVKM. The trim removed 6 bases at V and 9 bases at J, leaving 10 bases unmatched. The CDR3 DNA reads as TGTGCCAGCAGGCAGACAGGGAGCGAGGCCCAGTACTTC. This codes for CASRQTGSEAQYF.

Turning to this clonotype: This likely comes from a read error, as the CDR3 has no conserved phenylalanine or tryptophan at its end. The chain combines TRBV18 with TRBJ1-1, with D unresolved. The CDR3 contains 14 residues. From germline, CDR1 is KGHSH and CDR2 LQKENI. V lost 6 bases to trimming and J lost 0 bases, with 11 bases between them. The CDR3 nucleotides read TGTGCCAGCTCGCCAAACAGCATGAACACTGAAGCTTTCTCT. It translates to CASSPNSMNTEAFS.

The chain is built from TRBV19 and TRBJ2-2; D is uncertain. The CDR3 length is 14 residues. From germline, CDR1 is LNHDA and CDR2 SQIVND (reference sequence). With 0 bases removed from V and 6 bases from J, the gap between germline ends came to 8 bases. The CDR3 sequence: CASSIELTPGELFF. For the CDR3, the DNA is TGTGCCAGTAGTATAGAATTGACTCCCGGGGAGCTGTTTTTT.

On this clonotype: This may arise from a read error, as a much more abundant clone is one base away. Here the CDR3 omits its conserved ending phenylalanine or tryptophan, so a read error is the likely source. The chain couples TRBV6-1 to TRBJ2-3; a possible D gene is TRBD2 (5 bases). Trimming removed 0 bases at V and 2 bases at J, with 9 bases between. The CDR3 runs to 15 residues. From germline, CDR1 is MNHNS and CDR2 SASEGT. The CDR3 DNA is TGTGCCAGCAGTGAAGCCCCGGGATTCACAGATACGCAGTATCTT. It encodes CASSEAPGFTDTQYL.

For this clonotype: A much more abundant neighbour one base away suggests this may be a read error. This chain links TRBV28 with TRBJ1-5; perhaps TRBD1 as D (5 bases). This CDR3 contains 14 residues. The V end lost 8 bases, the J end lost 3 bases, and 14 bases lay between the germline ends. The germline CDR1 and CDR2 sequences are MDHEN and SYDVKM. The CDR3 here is CASCMNRINQPQHF. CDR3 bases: TGTGCCAGCTGTATGAACAGGATCAATCAGCCCCAGCATTTT.